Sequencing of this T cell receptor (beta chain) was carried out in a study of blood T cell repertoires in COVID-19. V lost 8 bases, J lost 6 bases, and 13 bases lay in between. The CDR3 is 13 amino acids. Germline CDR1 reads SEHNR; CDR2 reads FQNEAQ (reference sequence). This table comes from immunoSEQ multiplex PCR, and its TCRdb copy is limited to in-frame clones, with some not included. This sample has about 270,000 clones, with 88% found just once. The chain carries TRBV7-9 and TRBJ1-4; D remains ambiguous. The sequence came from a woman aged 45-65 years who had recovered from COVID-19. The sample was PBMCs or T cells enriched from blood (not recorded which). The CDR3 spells CASGADLDEKLFF. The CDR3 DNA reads TGTGCCAGCGGCGCGGACTTAGATGAAAAACTGTTTTTT.